A selection of T cell receptor beta chains follows, all from one sample in a study of T cells after yellow fever vaccination. TCRdb re-called the 5' RACE reads with MiXCR, one entry per CDR3 protein. The table records 500,000 to 650,000 distinct CDR3 sequences, roughly an eighth of them present only once. The material was PBMCs, obtained on the day of the yellow fever booster vaccination. These receptor sequences come from a man aged 30-40 years who received the YFV17D yellow fever vaccine. Each CDR3 is given with its conserved first and last residue. Fields, in order: J gene, V gene, D gene, clone size, CDR3 protein, CDR3 DNA. The D gene is left open where the match is weak. Rows give clone size only sometimes, using once, few, many, or a class for an expanded clone.

>TRBJ1-1|TRBV29-1|.|.
CSVEGGAWDTEAFF
TGCAGCGTTGAAGGGGGCGCTTGGGACACTGAAGCTTTCTTT
>TRBJ2-5|TRBV7-2|.|.
CASSLRDAETQYF
TGTGCCAGCAGCTTACGGGACGCAGAGACCCAGTACTTC
>TRBJ2-7|TRBV25-1|TRBD2|few
CASSETGGSSEQYF
TGTGCCAGCAGTGAAACGGGCGGGAGCTCCGAGCAGTACTTC
>TRBJ2-2|TRBV6-2/TRBV6-3|.|.
CASKLGTNTGELFF
TGTGCCAGCAAGCTCGGTACGAACACCGGGGAGCTGTTTTTT
>TRBJ2-3|TRBV4-3|.|few
CASSQGGGKADTQYF
TGCGCCAGCAGCCAAGGGGGCGGGAAGGCAGATACGCAGTATTTT
>TRBJ2-6|TRBV5-1|.|.
CASSEAVQSSGANVLTF
TGCGCCAGCAGCGAGGCCGTGCAGAGCTCAGGGGCCAACGTCCTGACTTTC
>TRBJ2-2|TRBV7-3|.|few
CASSLDSGVNTGELFF
TGTGCCAGCAGCTTAGATTCAGGAGTGAACACCGGGGAGCTGTTTTTT
>TRBJ2-7|TRBV7-9|TRBD1|.
CAVTTGTTYEQYF
TGTGCCGTGACGACAGGGACGACCTACGAGCAGTACTTC
>TRBJ2-3|TRBV5-1|TRBD2|many
CASSIGMLAGGPGDTQYF
TGCGCCAGCAGCATTGGAATGCTAGCGGGAGGGCCCGGAGATACGCAGTATTTT
>TRBJ2-7|TRBV20-1|TRBD1|.
CSAQTGTGSYEQYF
TGCAGTGCTCAAACCGGGACAGGGTCCTACGAGCAGTACTTC
>TRBJ2-3|TRBV7-2|TRBD2|few
CASSVTSGRATDTQYF
TGTGCCAGCAGCGTCACTAGCGGGAGGGCTACAGATACGCAGTATTTT
>TRBJ1-6|TRBV4-3|.|.
CASSLRGSDGNSPLHF
TGCGCCAGCAGCCTCCGGGGGAGTGATGGTAATTCACCCCTCCACTTT
>TRBJ2-3|TRBV6-1|.|.
CAIRGTGTNTDTQYF
TGTGCCATTAGGGGCACCGGGACAAACACAGATACGCAGTATTTT
>TRBJ1-2|TRBV20-1|.|many
CSVWDGNYGYTF
TGCAGTGTTTGGGACGGTAACTATGGCTACACCTTC
>TRBJ1-5|TRBV4-3|TRBD1|few
CASSQKDRDDQPQHF
TGCGCCAGCAGCCAAAAGGACAGGGACGATCAGCCCCAGCATTTT
>TRBJ2-7|TRBV10-3|TRBD1|few
CAISSDRRSYEQYF
TGTGCCATCAGTTCGGACAGGAGATCCTACGAGCAGTACTTC
>TRBJ2-7|TRBV4-3|TRBD1|.
CASSPNRGVYEQYF
TGCGCCAGCAGCCCCAACAGGGGGGTATACGAGCAGTACTTC
>TRBJ2-1|TRBV20-1|.|few
CSASSGGSRGSSYNEQFF
TGCAGTGCTAGTTCGGGTGGGAGTAGAGGGAGCTCCTACAATGAGCAGTTCTTC
>TRBJ2-5|TRBV4-1|.|few
CASSQDDRLKGTQYF
TGCGCCAGCAGCCAAGATGACAGGTTAAAGGGGACCCAGTACTTC
>TRBJ2-1|TRBV5-6|TRBD2|few
CASSLRVSGTRYNEQFF
TGTGCCAGCAGCTTGCGGGTTAGCGGGACCAGGTACAATGAGCAGTTCTTC
>TRBJ2-1|TRBV11-2|TRBD2|.
CASSLGAPGLAGYNEQFF
TGTGCCAGCAGCTTAGGGGCTCCGGGACTAGCGGGTTACAATGAGCAGTTCTTC
>TRBJ2-7|TRBV20-1|TRBD2|once
CSANPVTSGSSYEQYF
TGCAGCGCTAACCCGGTGACTAGCGGGAGCTCCTACGAGCAGTACTTC
>TRBJ2-5|TRBV7-2|TRBD1|many
CASSNRGGFETQYF
TGTGCCAGCAGCAACAGGGGCGGGTTCGAGACCCAGTACTTC
>TRBJ2-7|TRBV14|.|few
CASSPVGNEQYF
TGTGCCAGCAGCCCTGTCGGGAACGAGCAGTACTTC
>TRBJ2-3|TRBV20-1|TRBD2|.
CSARTSGRVLTDTQYF
TGCAGTGCTAGAACTAGCGGGAGGGTTTTGACAGATACGCAGTATTTT
>TRBJ2-3|TRBV24-1|TRBD2|.
CATSDSSGSGSDTQYF
TGTGCCACCAGTGATTCGAGCGGGAGCGGTTCAGATACGCAGTATTTT
>TRBJ2-7|TRBV25-1|.|few
CASSDTWGDRAYEQYF
TGTGCCAGCAGTGATACCTGGGGGGACAGAGCCTACGAGCAGTACTTC
>TRBJ2-5|TRBV20-1|TRBD1|few
CSARAGTGKETQYF
TGCAGTGCTAGAGCCGGGACAGGGAAGGAGACCCAGTACTTC
>TRBJ2-2|TRBV10-3|.|few
CASRGTENTGELFF
TGTGCCAGCCGCGGGACGGAGAACACCGGGGAGCTGTTTTTT
>TRBJ1-5|TRBV10-3|.|.
CAARGGLEANQPQHF
TGTGCCGCAAGGGGGGGGTTAGAGGCGAATCAGCCCCAGCATTTT
>TRBJ2-3|TRBV19|TRBD2|few
CASSPLWPSGHTDTQYF
TGTGCCAGTAGTCCCCTCTGGCCTAGCGGACACACAGATACGCAGTATTTT
>TRBJ2-7|TRBV18|TRBD1|few
CASSSPPGQGAYEQYF
TGTGCCAGCTCGTCCCCACCGGGACAGGGGGCCTACGAGCAGTACTTC
>TRBJ2-7|TRBV12-3/TRBV12-4|.|.
CASSFGPGSVNHEQYF
TGTGCCAGCAGTTTCGGCCCCGGGAGTGTTAACCACGAGCAGTACTTC
>TRBJ2-1|TRBV2|TRBD2|few
CASSGLAGANEQFF
TGTGCCAGCAGTGGACTAGCGGGAGCGAATGAGCAGTTCTTC
>TRBJ2-3|TRBV9|TRBD2|many
CASSVEASGRTYTQYF
TGTGCCAGCAGCGTAGAGGCTAGCGGGAGGACCTATACGCAGTATTTT
>TRBJ2-7|TRBV7-2|.|.
CASSSSPVTFEQYF
TGTGCCAGCAGTTCCTCTCCCGTAACGTTTGAGCAGTACTTC
>TRBJ2-4|TRBV2|.|.
CTSGLAKNIQYF
TGCACCTCGGGACTAGCCAAAAACATTCAGTACTTC
>TRBJ2-1|TRBV18|TRBD2|few
CASSPIQLTLAGYNEQFF
TGTGCCAGCTCACCAATACAATTAACACTAGCGGGGTACAATGAGCAGTTCTTC
>TRBJ2-5|TRBV7-9|.|many
CATQAPGHPKEETQYF
TGTGCCACCCAAGCTCCAGGGCACCCTAAAGAAGAGACCCAGTACTTC
>TRBJ2-2|TRBV7-8|TRBD2|.
CASSLLAGGAGELFF
TGTGCCAGCAGCCTCCTAGCGGGGGGGGCCGGGGAGCTGTTTTTT
>TRBJ2-7|TRBV20-1|TRBD2|many
CSARDPSGRSSEQYF
TGCAGTGCTAGAGACCCTAGCGGGAGGTCTAGCGAGCAGTACTTC
>TRBJ1-1|TRBV18|.|few
CASSPPRRAYTEAFF
TGTGCCAGCTCACCACCAAGGAGAGCTTACACTGAAGCTTTCTTT
>TRBJ2-3|TRBV7-2|.|.
CASSLGGMVDTQYF
TGTGCCAGCAGCTTAGGGGGGATGGTAGATACGCAGTATTTT
>TRBJ1-2|TRBV11-2|.|few
CASSFGQREDYGYTF
TGTGCCAGCAGCTTTGGACAGCGCGAGGACTATGGCTACACCTTC
>TRBJ1-1|TRBV5-1|.|.
CASSSARGVGTEAFF
TGCGCCAGCAGCTCGGCCAGGGGAGTCGGCACTGAAGCTTTCTTT